The next 3 T cell receptor beta chains were all read from a single sample in a study of OX40 agonist ivuxolimab in advanced cancers. Sequencing was performed with immunoSEQ multiplex PCR; in TCRdb, only in-frame clones are kept and a portion is missing. The table has 60,000 to 75,000 clones, over 80% seen once. Source: CD4+ or CD8+ T cells sorted from blood, taken in a trial of the OX40 agonist ivuxolimab. These receptors were obtained from an adult with an advanced solid tumor such as melanoma, head and neck, liver or kidney cancer.

The J gene is TRBJ2-1, the V gene TRBV5-1, with 9 bases matching TRBD1. After removal of 3 bases from V and 9 bases from J, the junction contained 7 bases not matched to a gene. The germline gives CDR1 SGHRS, CDR2 YFSETQ. This CDR3 region has 14 residues. CDR3 sequence reads: CASSYGTGRREQFF. The CDR3 bases are TGCGCCAGCAGCTACGGGACAGGGCGGCGTGAGCAGTTCTTC.

In regard to this clone: The sample contains more than one DNA sequence encoding this CDR3. The J gene is TRBJ1-5, the V gene TRBV6-6; D is ambiguous. Trimming stripped 2 bases from V and 8 bases from J, with 4 bases between. In germline, CDR1 is MNHNY, CDR2 SVGAGI (reference sequence). CDR3 size: 11 residues. The CDR3 nucleotides read TGTGCCAGCAGTTACGGGGAGCCCCAGCATTTT. Translating it yields CASSYGEPQHF.

V usage is TRBV18 and J usage is TRBJ1-1, with D possibly TRBD1 on 6 matching bases. CDR1 is KGHSH, CDR2 LQKENI, per germline. The length of the CDR3 is 14 residues. Trimming cost V 3 bases and J 5 bases, with 13 bases left between them. This CDR3 reads CASSPYREVTEAFF. CDR3 nucleotide sequence: TGTGCCAGCTCACCTTACAGGGAGGTGACTGAAGCTTTCTTT. The full variable domain, in which reference TRBV18 and TRBJ1-1 provide the parts outside the CDR3, is NAGVMQNPRHLVRRRGQEARLRCSPMKGHSHVYWYRQLPEEGLKFMVYLQKENIIDESGMPKERFSAEFPKEGPSILRIQQVVRGDSAAYFCASSPYREVTEAFFGQGTRLTVV.